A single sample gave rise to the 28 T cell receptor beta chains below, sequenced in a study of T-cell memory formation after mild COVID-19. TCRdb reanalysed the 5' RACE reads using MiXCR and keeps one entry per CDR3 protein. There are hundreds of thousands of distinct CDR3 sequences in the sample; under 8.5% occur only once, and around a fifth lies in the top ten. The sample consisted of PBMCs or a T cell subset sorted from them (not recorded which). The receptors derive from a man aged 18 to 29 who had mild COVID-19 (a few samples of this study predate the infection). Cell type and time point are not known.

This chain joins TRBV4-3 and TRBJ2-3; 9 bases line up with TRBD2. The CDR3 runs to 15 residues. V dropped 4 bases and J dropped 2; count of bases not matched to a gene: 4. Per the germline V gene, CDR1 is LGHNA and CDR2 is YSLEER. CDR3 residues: CASSLAGEFTDTQYF. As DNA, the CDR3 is TGCGCCAGCAGCCTAGCGGGGGAGTTCACAGATACGCAGTATTTT.

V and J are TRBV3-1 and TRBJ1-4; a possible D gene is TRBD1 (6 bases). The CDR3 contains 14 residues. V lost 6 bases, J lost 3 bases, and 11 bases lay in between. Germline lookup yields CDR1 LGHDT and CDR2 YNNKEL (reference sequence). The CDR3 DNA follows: TGTGCCAGCAGGCCAGGGGCTGCTAATGAAAAACTGTTTTTT. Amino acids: CASRPGAANEKLFF.

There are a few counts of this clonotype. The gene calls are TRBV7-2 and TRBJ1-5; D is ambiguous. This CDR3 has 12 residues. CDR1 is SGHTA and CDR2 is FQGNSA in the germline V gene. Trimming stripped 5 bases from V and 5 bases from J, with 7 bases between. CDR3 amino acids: CASSLYDQPQHF. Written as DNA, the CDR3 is TGTGCCAGCAGCCTCTACGATCAGCCCCAGCATTTT.

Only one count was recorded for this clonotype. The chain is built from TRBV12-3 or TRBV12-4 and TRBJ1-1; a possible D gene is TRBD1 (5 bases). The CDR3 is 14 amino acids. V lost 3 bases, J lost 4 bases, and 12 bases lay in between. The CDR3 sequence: CASSFRGGATEAFF. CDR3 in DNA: TGTGCCAGCAGTTTCCGCGGCGGGGCCACTGAAGCTTTCTTT.

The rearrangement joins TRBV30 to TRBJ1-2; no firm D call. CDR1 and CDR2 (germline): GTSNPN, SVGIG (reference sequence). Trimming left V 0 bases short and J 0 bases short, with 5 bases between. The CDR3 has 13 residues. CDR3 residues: CAWSVVSNYGYTF. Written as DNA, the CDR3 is TGTGCCTGGAGTGTGGTCTCTAACTATGGCTACACCTTC. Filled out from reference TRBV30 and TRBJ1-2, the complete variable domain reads SQTIHQWPATLVQPVGSPLSLECTVEGTSNPNLYWYRQAAGRGLQLLFYSVGIGQISSEVPQNLSASRPQDRQFILSSKKLLLSDSGFYLCAWSVVSNYGYTFGSGTRLTVV.

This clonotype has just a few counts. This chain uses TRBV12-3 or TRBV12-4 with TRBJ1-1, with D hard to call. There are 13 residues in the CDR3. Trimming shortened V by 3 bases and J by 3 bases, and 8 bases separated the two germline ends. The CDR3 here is CASSFDTDTEAFF. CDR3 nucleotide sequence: TGTGCCAGCAGTTTTGACACCGACACTGAAGCTTTCTTT.

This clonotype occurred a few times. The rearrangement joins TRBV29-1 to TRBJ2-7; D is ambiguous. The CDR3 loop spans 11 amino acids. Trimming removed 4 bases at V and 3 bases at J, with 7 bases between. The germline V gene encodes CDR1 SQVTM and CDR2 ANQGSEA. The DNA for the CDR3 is TGCAGCGTTGGGGAAGGCTACGAGCAGTACTTC. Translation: CSVGEGYEQYF.

CDR3 loop: CAWSFGANVLTF. As DNA, the CDR3 is TGTGCCTGGAGTTTTGGGGCCAACGTCCTGACTTTC. The rearrangement uses TRBV30 and TRBJ2-6; D is unclear. V lost 2 bases and J 3 bases, leaving 2 bases between the germline ends. The CDR3 consists of 12 residues. Looked up from germline, CDR1 is GTSNPN and CDR2 is SVGIG (reference sequence). Together with reference TRBV30 and TRBJ2-6, the CDR3 gives the full variable domain: SQTIHQWPATLVQPVGSPLSLECTVEGTSNPNLYWYRQAAGRGLQLLFYSVGIGQISSEVPQNLSASRPQDRQFILSSKKLLLSDSGFYLCAWSFGANVLTFGAGSRLTVL.

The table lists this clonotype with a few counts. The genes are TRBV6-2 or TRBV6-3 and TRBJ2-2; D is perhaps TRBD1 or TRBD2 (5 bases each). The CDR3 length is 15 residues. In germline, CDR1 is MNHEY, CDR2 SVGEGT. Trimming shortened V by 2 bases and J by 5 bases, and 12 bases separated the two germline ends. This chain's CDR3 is CASSYTEGLTGELFF. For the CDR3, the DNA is TGTGCCAGCAGTTACACTGAGGGGTTGACCGGGGAGCTGTTTTTT.

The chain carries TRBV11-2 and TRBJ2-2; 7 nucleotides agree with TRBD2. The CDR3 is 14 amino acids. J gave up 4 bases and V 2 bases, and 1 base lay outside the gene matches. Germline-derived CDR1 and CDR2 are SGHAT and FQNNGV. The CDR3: CASSLLAVTGELFF. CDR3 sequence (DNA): TGTGCCAGCAGCTTACTAGCGGTCACCGGGGAGCTGTTTTTT. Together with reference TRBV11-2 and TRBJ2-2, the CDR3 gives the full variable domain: EAGVAQSPRYKIIEKRQSVAFWCNPISGHATLYWYQQILGQGPKLLIQFQNNGVVDDSQLPKDRFSAERLKGVDSTLKIQPAKLEDSAVYLCASSLLAVTGELFFGEGSRLTVL.

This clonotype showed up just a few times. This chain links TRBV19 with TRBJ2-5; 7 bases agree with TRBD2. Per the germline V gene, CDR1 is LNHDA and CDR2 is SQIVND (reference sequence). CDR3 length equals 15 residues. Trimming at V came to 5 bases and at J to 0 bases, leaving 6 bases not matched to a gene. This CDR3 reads CASSQTGTNQETQYF. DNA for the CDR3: TGTGCCAGTAGTCAAACCGGGACTAACCAAGAGACCCAGTACTTC.

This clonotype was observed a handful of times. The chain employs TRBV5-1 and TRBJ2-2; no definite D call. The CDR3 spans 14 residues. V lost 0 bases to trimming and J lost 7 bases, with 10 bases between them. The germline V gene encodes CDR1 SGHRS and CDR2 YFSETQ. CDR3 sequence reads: CASSLDPAYGELFF. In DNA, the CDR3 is TGCGCCAGCAGCTTGGACCCGGCTTACGGGGAGCTGTTTTTT.

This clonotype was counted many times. CDR3 DNA: TGTGCCAGCAGCCCCTGGACAGAACGGGAGCTGTTTTTT. Its translation: CASSPWTERELFF. The chain employs TRBV7-8 and TRBJ2-2, with a tentative D call TRBD1 (6 bases). Germline values: CDR1 SGHVS, CDR2 FQNEAQ. CDR3 length: 13 residues. The ends were cut back, 5 bases at V and 9 bases at J, with 13 bases in the middle.

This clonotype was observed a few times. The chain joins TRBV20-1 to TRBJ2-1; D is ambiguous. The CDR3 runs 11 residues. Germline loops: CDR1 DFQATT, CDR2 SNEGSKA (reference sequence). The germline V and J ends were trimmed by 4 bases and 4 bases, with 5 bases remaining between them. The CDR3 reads CSATQYNEQFF. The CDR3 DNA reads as TGCAGTGCTACCCAATACAATGAGCAGTTCTTC.

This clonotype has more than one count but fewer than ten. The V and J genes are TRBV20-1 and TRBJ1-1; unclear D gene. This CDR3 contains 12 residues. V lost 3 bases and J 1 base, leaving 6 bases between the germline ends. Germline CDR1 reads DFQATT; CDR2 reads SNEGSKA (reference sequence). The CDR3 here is CSASLGNTEAFF. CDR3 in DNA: TGCAGTGCTAGTCTCGGGAACACTGAAGCTTTCTTT.

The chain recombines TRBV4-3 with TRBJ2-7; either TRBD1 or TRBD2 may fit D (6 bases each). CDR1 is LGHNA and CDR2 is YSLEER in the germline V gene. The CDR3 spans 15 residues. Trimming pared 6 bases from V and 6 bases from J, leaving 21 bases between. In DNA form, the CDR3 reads TGCGCCAGCAGTTCTAACTTCGGGGGCAATTCCGAGCAGTACTTC. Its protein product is CASSSNFGGNSEQYF.

CDR3 amino acids: CASSLGRGGFNEQYF. The CDR3 nucleotides read TGTGCCAGCAGTTTAGGGCGGGGGGGCTTCAACGAGCAGTACTTC. The V call is TRBV12-3 or TRBV12-4, the J call TRBJ2-7; TRBD2 matches at 9 bases. The CDR3 runs to 15 residues. Trimming at V came to 1 base and at J to 5 bases, leaving 6 bases not matched to a gene.

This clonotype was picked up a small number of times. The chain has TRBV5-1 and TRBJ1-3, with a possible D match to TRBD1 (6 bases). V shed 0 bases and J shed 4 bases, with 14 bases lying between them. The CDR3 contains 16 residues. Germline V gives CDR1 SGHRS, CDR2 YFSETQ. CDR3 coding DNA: TGCGCCAGCAGCTTGGTGGCAGGGGCTTTGGGAAACACCATATATTTT. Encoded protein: CASSLVAGALGNTIYF.

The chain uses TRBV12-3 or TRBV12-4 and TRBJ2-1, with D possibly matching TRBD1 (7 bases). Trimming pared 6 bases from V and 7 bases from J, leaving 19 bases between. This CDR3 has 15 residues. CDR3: CASRRSGGLLNEQFF. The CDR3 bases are TGTGCCAGCAGACGCTCAGGGGGGCTTCTGAATGAGCAGTTCTTC.

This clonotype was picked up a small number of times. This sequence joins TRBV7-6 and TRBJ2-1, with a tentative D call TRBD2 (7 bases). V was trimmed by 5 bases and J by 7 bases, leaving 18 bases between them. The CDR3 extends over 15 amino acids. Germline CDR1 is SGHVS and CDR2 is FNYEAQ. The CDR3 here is CASSLTRGAGNEQFF. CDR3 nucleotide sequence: TGTGCCAGCAGCCTAACCCGGGGGGCAGGGAATGAGCAGTTCTTC.

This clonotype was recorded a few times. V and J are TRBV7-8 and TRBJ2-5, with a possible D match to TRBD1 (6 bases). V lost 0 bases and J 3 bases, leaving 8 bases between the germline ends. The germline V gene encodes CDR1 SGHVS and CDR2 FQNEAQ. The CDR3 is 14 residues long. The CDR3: CASSLAWTEETQYF. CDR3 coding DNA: TGTGCCAGCAGCTTAGCATGGACAGAAGAGACCCAGTACTTC.

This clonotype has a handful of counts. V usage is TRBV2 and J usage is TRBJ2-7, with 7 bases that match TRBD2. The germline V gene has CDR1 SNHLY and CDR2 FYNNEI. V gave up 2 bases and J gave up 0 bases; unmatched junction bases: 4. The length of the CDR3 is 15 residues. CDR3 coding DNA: TGTGCCAGCAGTGAATGGGGGGGGAGCTCCTACGAGCAGTACTTC. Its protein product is CASSEWGGSSYEQYF.

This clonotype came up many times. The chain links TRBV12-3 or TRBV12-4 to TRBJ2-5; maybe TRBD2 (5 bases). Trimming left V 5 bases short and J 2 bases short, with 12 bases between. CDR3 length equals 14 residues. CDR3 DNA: TGTGCCAGCAGTCCCCCGGGGTTACAAGAGACCCAGTACTTC. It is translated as CASSPPGLQETQYF.

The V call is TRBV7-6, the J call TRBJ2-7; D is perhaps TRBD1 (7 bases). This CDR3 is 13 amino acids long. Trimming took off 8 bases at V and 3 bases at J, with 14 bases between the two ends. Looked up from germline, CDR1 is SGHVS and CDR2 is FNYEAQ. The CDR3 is CASGGTDRYEQYF. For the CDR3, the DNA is TGTGCCAGCGGCGGGACAGACCGCTACGAGCAGTACTTC.

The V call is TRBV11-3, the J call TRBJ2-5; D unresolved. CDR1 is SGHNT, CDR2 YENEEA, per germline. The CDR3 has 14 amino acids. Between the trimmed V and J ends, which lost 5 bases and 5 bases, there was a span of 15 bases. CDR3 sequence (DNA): TGTGCCAGCAGCCAAGGCCAGTTTGGGGAGACCCAGTACTTC. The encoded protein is CASSQGQFGETQYF.

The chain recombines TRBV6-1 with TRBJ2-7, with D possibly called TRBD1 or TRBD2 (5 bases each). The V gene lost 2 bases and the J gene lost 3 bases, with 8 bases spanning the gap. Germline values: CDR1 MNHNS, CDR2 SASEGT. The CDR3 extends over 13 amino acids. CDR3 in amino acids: CASSEMRGYEQYV. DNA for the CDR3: TGTGCCAGCAGTGAAATGAGGGGCTACGAGCAGTACGTC.

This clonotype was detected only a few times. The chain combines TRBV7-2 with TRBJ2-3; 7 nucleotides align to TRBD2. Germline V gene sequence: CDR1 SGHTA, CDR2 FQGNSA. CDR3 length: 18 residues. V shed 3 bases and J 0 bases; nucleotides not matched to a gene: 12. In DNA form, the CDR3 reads TGTGCCAGCAGCTTGGGTCCTAGCGGTCCTCTTAGCACAGATACGCAGTATTTT. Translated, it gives CASSLGPSGPLSTDTQYF.

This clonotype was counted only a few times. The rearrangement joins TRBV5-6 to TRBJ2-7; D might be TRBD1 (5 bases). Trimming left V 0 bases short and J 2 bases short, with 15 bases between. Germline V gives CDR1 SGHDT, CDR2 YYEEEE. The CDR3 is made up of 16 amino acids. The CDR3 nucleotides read TGTGCCAGCAGCTTGGGGGGCCGACTCGACGCCTACGAGCAGTACGTC. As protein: CASSLGGRLDAYEQYV.